Sequencing of this T cell receptor beta chain was carried out in a study of blood T cell repertoires in COVID-19. As for the study in general: Samples representing acute and convalescent COVID-19 were sourced from the United States, Italy and Spain. T cells, B-cell-depleted T cells, or PBMCs provided the cDNA or gDNA that served as material.

Original analysis: Reference gene primers were amplified, and this amplification served to estimate nucleated cell counts. Assay: immunoSEQ multiplex PCR; the TCRdb copy retains only in-frame clones and omits some. Clone size and the V and J calls come from that table; the DNA yielded D and trimming. This sample has some 240,000 clones, with over 60% found just once. Germline-derived CDR1 and CDR2 are SGHTA and FQGNSA. V gave up 5 bases and J gave up 7 bases; unmatched junction bases: 13. The CDR3 is made up of 16 amino acids. The sequence was obtained from a woman between 65 and 79 years old with acute or convalescent COVID-19. This sequence joins TRBV7-2 and TRBJ1-5; 8 nucleotides match TRBD1. Sequencing input: peripheral blood. CDR3 in DNA: TGTGCCAGCAGCGTGCTTGGGACAGGCCCACAGCAGCCCCAGCATTTT. Encoded protein: CASSVLGTGPQQPQHF.